These 10 T cell receptor beta chains originate from one sample sequenced in a study of T cells after yellow fever vaccination (dated by TCRdb to about 2019). Libraries were made using 5' RACE. TCRdb shows the sequencer as Illumina HiSeq 2500. The raw public reads went through TCRdb reprocessing: fastp at Q25, MiXCR clone calling, in-frame beta chains kept. Every entry covers one CDR3 protein and lists the most common genes and DNA from its rows. The sample table contains under 250,000 distinct CDR3 sequences; only one count was recorded for less than 8.5% of them. The ten largest account for about 0.9% of the sample. The treatment or condition label, as the study defines it: live attenuated yellow fever vaccine strain. The sample here was CD4+ T cells sorted from PBMCs, taken 15 days after the yellow fever booster vaccination. The receptors were gathered from a man between 25 and 39 years old who received the YFV17D yellow fever vaccine.

This clonotype was counted many times. This chain uses TRBV29-1 with TRBJ2-3, with 8 bases identical to TRBD2. Germline CDR1 is SQVTM and CDR2 is ANQGSEA. V trimming: 0 bases; J trimming: 14 bases; junction bases outside the gene matches: 7. This CDR3 region has 12 residues. In DNA form, the CDR3 reads TGCAGCGTTGAAGAATTGGCGGGAGGCCGGTATTTT. The encoded protein is CSVEELAGGRYF.

In this sample, this clonotype turned up once. A junction end diverges from the germline sequence, so it may reflect a read error. The rearrangement links TRBV30 to TRBJ2-5; maybe TRBD1 (6 bases). This CDR3 comprises 14 residues. The germline CDR1 and CDR2 sequences are GTSNPN and SVGIG (reference sequence). CDR3 in DNA: TGTGCCTGGAGCCCAACAGGGATGGGAGAGACCCAGAACTTC. Encoded protein: CAWSPTGMGETQNF. The entire variable domain, with the rest obtained from reference TRBV30 and TRBJ2-5, is as follows: SQTIHQWPATLVQPVGSPLSLECTVEGTSNPNLYWYRQAAGRGLQLLFYSVGIGQISSEVPQNLSASRPQDRQFILSSKKLLLSDSGFYLCAWSPTGMGETQNFGPGTRLLVL.

In its sample, this clonotype was seen a few times. The V and J genes are TRBV27 and TRBJ2-4; D gene uncertain. Germline lookup yields CDR1 MNHEY and CDR2 SMNVEV (reference sequence). The CDR3 covers 16 residues. The ends were cut back, 1 base at V and 0 bases at J, with 10 bases in the middle. For the CDR3, the DNA is TGTGCCAGCAGTTTATGGGCAGACTTAGCCAAAAACATTCAGTACTTC. Encoded protein: CASSLWADLAKNIQYF.

This clonotype was picked up many times. This chain uses TRBV7-8 with TRBJ2-1; D unclear. The CDR3 sequence is 16 residues long. The germline V and J ends were trimmed by 0 bases and 6 bases, with 15 bases remaining between them. Germline V gene data show CDR1 as SGHVS and CDR2 as FQNEAQ. CDR3 coding DNA: TGTGCCAGCAGCTTAGCGCTGCGAGCGACTGCCAATGAGCAGTTCTTC. Its protein product is CASSLALRATANEQFF.

This clonotype showed up just a few times. The rearrangement links TRBV20-1 to TRBJ2-1; 8 bases map to TRBD2. CDR1 and CDR2 from the germline V gene are DFQATT and SNEGSKA (reference sequence). The CDR3 length is 14 residues. The trim removed 6 bases at V and 7 bases at J, leaving 11 bases unmatched. This chain's CDR3 is CSAPDWREDNEQFF. Written as DNA, the CDR3 is TGCAGTGCCCCAGACTGGCGGGAGGATAATGAGCAGTTCTTC.

The V call is TRBV4-3, the J call TRBJ1-1; the D is unclear. The germline gives CDR1 LGHNA, CDR2 YSLEER. V lost 1 base and J 11 bases, leaving 14 bases between the germline ends. The CDR3 extends over 13 amino acids. The CDR3: CASSQAGSGWAFF. CDR3 coding DNA: TGCGCCAGCAGCCAAGCTGGGTCAGGCTGGGCTTTCTTT.

This clonotype came up a few times. This sequence joins TRBV12-3 or TRBV12-4 and TRBJ2-1, with 9 bases identical to TRBD2. J lost 3 bases, V lost 6 bases, and 6 bases had no gene match. The CDR3 has 15 amino acids. The CDR3 reads CASSRLAAYYNEQFF. CDR3 nucleotide sequence: TGTGCCAGCAGCCGACTAGCGGCGTACTACAATGAGCAGTTCTTC.

The chain links TRBV15 to TRBJ2-7; 10 bases are shared with TRBD1. V was clipped by 2 bases and J by 3 bases; unmatched bases: 10. In germline, CDR1 is LNHNV, CDR2 YYDKDF (reference sequence). This CDR3 is 17 amino acids long. DNA of the CDR3: TGTGCCACCAGCAGAACCGTGACCCGGGACAGGGGCTACGAGCAGTACTTC. Translating gives CATSRTVTRDRGYEQYF.

This clonotype was counted many times. The chain joins TRBV12-3 or TRBV12-4 to TRBJ1-4; TRBD1 is a possible D gene (5 bases). V lost 6 bases and J lost 8, with 16 bases in between. CDR3 length: 14 amino acids. CDR3 coding DNA: TGTGCCAGCAGCCTTCGACAGCACGCGGAAAAACTGTTTTTT. It translates to CASSLRQHAEKLFF.

The gene calls are TRBV21-1 and TRBJ2-2. TRBV21-1 is a recognized pseudogene. The CDR3 is 16 residues long. The CDR3 DNA sequence: TGTGCCAGCAGCAATGGCCAGAGACCGAGTACCGGGGAGCTGTTTTTT. This gives the protein CASSNGQRPSTGELFF.